The present entry profiles one T cell receptor beta chain with its context. Its antigen is unknown. The data derive from a study of a mutant IDH1 vaccine in newly diagnosed glioma. Across the whole study: Onset of vaccination occurred 4-6 weeks following radiotherapy alone, or with temozolomide cycles. Of treated patients, approximately 62% were men and roughly 38% women, averaging around 42 years.

The time point denotes: week 47, end of study. A single vaccine dose contained 300 ug of mutant IDH1 20-mer peptide, and topical imiquimod was used with it. At weeks 1, 3, 5, 7, 11, 15, 19 and 23, patients received a vaccination, eight in all. The donors' diagnosis was new WHO grade 3 or 4 astrocytoma that was IDH1-mutant and ATRX-lost. TCRdb's copy holds only in-frame clones and misses some; the assay was immunoSEQ multiplex PCR. The table includes tens of thousands of clones, roughly 80% detected once. CDR3 size: 15 residues. V was pared by 5 bases and J by 1 base, with 12 bases between. Germline values: CDR1 SGHVS, CDR2 FQNEAQ.

The chain carries TRBV7-8 and TRBJ1-5; possible D gene TRBD1, 6 bases. The TCR was taken from a man in his fifties or sixties with glioma. Sequencing used PBMCs, obtained from a glioma patient whose treatment included an IDH1 peptide vaccine. CDR3 protein: CASSATGSSNQPQHF. In DNA, the CDR3 is TGTGCCAGCAGCGCTACAGGGTCGAGCAATCAGCCCCAGCATTTT.